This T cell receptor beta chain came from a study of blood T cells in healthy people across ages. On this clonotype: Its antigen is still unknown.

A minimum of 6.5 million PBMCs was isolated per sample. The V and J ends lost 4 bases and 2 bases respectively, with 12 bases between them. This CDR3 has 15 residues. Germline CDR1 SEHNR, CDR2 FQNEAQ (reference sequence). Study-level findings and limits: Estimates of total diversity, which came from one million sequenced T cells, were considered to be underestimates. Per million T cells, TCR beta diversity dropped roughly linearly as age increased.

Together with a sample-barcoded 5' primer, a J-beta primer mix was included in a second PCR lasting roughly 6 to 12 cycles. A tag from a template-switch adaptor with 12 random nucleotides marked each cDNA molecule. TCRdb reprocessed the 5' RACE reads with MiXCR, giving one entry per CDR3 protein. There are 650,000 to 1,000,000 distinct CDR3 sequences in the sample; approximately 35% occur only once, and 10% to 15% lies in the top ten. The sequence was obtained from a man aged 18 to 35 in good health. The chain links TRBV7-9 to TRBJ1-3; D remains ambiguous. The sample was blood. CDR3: CASSSRRGPGNTIYF. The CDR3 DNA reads TGTGCCAGCAGCTCCCGAAGAGGGCCTGGAAACACCATATATTTT.